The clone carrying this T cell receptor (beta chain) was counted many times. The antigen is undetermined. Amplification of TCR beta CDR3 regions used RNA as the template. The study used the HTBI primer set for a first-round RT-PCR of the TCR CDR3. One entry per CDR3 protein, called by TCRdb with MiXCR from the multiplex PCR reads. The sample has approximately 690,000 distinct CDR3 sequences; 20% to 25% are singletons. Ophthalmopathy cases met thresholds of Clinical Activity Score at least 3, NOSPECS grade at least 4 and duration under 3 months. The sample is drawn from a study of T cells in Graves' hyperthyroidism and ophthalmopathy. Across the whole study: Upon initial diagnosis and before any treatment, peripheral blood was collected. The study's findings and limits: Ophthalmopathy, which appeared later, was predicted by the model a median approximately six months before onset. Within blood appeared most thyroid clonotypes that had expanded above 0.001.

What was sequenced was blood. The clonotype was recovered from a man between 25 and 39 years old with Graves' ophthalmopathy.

The CDR3 sequence: CASSLGRSTEAFF. CDR3 nucleotides: TGTGCCAGCAGTTTGGGTAGGAGCACTGAAGCTTTCTTT. This chain joins TRBV6-1 and TRBJ1-1; D gene uncertain. Trimming shortened V by 5 bases and J by 4 bases, and 11 bases separated the two germline ends. This CDR3 is built from 13 residues. Germline loops: CDR1 MNHNS, CDR2 SASEGT.